A single sample gave rise to the 23 T cell receptor beta chains below, sequenced in a study of cytomegalovirus exposure and HLA in healthy donors. With 60 Vbeta and 13 Jbeta primers, the PCR was carried out. This table comes from immunoSEQ multiplex PCR, and its TCRdb copy is limited to in-frame clones, with some not included. The sample lists approximately 150,000 clones; 80% were seen once. The sample taken for sequencing was PBMCs. All receptors come from a human donor in good health.

The chain couples TRBV6-1 to TRBJ2-3, with 10 bases matching TRBD2. With V trimmed by 2 bases and J by 4 bases, 9 bases remained unmatched. Germline CDR1 and CDR2: MNHNS and SASEGT. The CDR3 runs 17 residues. The CDR3 DNA reads TGTGCCAGCAGTGAACTCGGTGGTAGCGGGGGGTCAGATACGCAGTATTTT. It specifies CASSELGGSGGSDTQYF.

This sequence joins TRBV6-5 and TRBJ2-7; 10 bases line up with TRBD2. CDR3 size: 16 residues. CDR1 and CDR2 from the germline V gene are MNHEY and SVGAGI. The V and J ends lost 0 bases and 2 bases, in that order; junction bases with no gene match: 4. CDR3 region: CASSYSLAGEPYEQYF. CDR3 bases: TGTGCCAGCAGTTACTCTCTAGCGGGGGAGCCCTACGAGCAGTACTTC.

This chain uses TRBV27 with TRBJ1-6; weak D call: TRBD1 (6 bases). CDR1 and CDR2 from the germline V gene are MNHEY and SMNVEV (reference sequence). V was trimmed by 3 bases and J by 0 bases, leaving 9 bases between them. There are 16 residues in the CDR3. Here the CDR3 reads CASSLAGASYNSPLHF. CDR3 nucleotide sequence: TGTGCCAGCAGTTTGGCAGGGGCCTCCTATAATTCACCCCTCCACTTT.

The chain links TRBV9 to TRBJ2-2; TRBD2 is a possible D gene (5 bases). V lost 0 bases and J 1 base, leaving 13 bases between the germline ends. Germline CDR1 is SGDLS and CDR2 is YYNGEE. The CDR3 sequence is 17 residues long. The CDR3 is CASSVGRVTMNTGELFF. As DNA, the CDR3 is TGTGCCAGCAGCGTAGGGCGGGTGACTATGAACACCGGGGAGCTGTTTTTT.

The gene calls are TRBV6-1 and TRBJ1-2; the D gene is possibly TRBD1 (6 bases). The CDR3 spans 12 residues. Germline-derived CDR1 and CDR2 are MNHNS and SASEGT. The ends were cut back, 6 bases at V and 4 bases at J, with 9 bases in the middle. The CDR3 nucleotides read TGTGCCAGCAGGGACAGTTTCTATGGCTACACCTTC. It is translated as CASRDSFYGYTF.

The chain employs TRBV15 and TRBJ1-4, with TRBD1 as a possible D gene (6 bases). Germline V gene data show CDR1 as LNHNV and CDR2 as YYDKDF (reference sequence). The CDR3 totals 16 residues. The V and J ends lost 1 base and 5 bases respectively, with 14 bases between them. This chain's CDR3 is CATSRGTQGLNEKLFF. The DNA of the CDR3 is TGTGCCACCAGCAGAGGTACACAGGGCTTGAATGAAAAACTGTTTTTT.

This clone was observed a handful of times. This sequence joins TRBV4-1 and TRBJ2-1, with TRBD2 matching over 10 bases. Germline-derived CDR1 and CDR2 are MGHRA and YSYEKL. The CDR3 covers 15 residues. Trimming took 1 base from V and 6 from J; bases not matched to a gene: 3. CDR3 amino acids: CASSQGAGGFNEQFF. The CDR3 DNA reads TGCGCCAGCAGCCAAGGAGCGGGGGGGTTCAATGAGCAGTTCTTC.

The chain employs TRBV23-1 and TRBJ2-7; 16 nucleotides align to TRBD2. TRBV23-1 is an ORF, with its function uncertain. V lost 1 base, J lost 3 bases, and 6 bases stayed unmatched. The CDR3 covers 18 residues. The chain's CDR3 is CASSQLGTSGGANYEQYF. CDR3 sequence (DNA): TGCGCCAGCAGTCAATTAGGGACTAGCGGGGGGGCCAACTACGAGCAGTACTTC.

This chain connects TRBV7-2 to TRBJ2-7; 9 nucleotides align to TRBD2. The CDR3 loop spans 16 amino acids. CDR1 and CDR2 from the germline V gene are SGHTA and FQGNSA. Trimming at V came to 7 bases and at J to 5 bases, leaving 15 bases not matched to a gene. The CDR3 spells CASTPTRRGGVDEQYF. DNA of the CDR3: TGTGCCAGCACACCCACACGGCGGGGGGGCGTTGACGAGCAGTACTTC.

CDR3 in amino acids: CASSLGEGGDRPLTDTQYF. CDR3 nucleotide sequence: TGTGCCAGCAGCTTAGGGGAGGGAGGGGATAGACCACTCACAGATACGCAGTATTTT. This chain uses TRBV7-8 with TRBJ2-3; 7 nucleotides align to TRBD2. V trimming: 1 base; J trimming: 2 bases; junction bases outside the gene matches: 15. Per the germline V gene, CDR1 is SGHVS and CDR2 is FQNEAQ. CDR3 length: 19 residues.

The chain is built from TRBV5-1 and TRBJ1-2, with 8 bases identical to TRBD1. This CDR3 spans 14 amino acids. CDR1 and CDR2 from the germline V gene are SGHRS and YFSETQ. V lost 5 bases and J lost 4; bases outside the gene matches: 7. CDR3 sequence (DNA): TGCGCCAGCAGTCCCGGACAGGGACTCTATGGCTACACCTTC. Translating gives CASSPGQGLYGYTF.

The V gene is TRBV5-4, the J gene TRBJ2-3, with D possibly TRBD1 on 6 matching bases. This CDR3 spans 17 amino acids. CDR1 SGHNT and CDR2 YYREEE come from the germline V gene (reference sequence). Trimming removed 4 bases from V and 0 bases from J, with 18 bases in between. CDR3 sequence reads: CASSRTGFGASTDTQYF. The CDR3 DNA is TGTGCCAGCAGCCGAACAGGGTTCGGAGCTAGCACAGATACGCAGTATTTT.

This chain joins TRBV6-6 and TRBJ1-2; D gene ambiguous. The V end was cut by 5 bases, the J end by 5 bases, with 9 bases between. The CDR3 is 12 amino acids. Germline V CDR1 and CDR2: MNHNY, SVGAGI (reference sequence). The CDR3 sequence: CASSATSYGYTF. The CDR3, as DNA: TGTGCCAGCAGTGCCACATCTTATGGCTACACCTTC.

This clone was counted between two and nine times. The J gene is TRBJ1-2, the V gene TRBV2; D not certain. V gave up 6 bases and J gave up 6 bases, with 11 bases separating them. Per the germline V gene, CDR1 is SNHLY and CDR2 is FYNNEI. The CDR3 is 12 residues long. CDR3 amino acids: CASRRRVDGYTF. The CDR3 bases are TGTGCCAGCAGGAGGAGGGTCGATGGCTACACCTTC.

The chain has TRBV2 and TRBJ2-2, with TRBD2 matching 7 bases. Unmatched junction bases numbered 7, after V lost 7 bases and J lost 2 bases. The CDR3 is 15 amino acids. Per the germline V gene, CDR1 is SNHLY and CDR2 is FYNNEI. CDR3 protein: CASIRLAANTGELFF. The CDR3 region has the DNA TGTGCCAGCATCCGCCTAGCGGCAAACACCGGGGAGCTGTTTTTT.

The chain links TRBV12-5 to TRBJ2-3, with TRBD2 as a possible D gene (6 bases). The CDR3 is made up of 16 amino acids. Trimming cost V 6 bases and J 2 bases, with 18 bases left between them. In germline, CDR1 is LGHNT, CDR2 FRNRAP. The CDR3 nucleotides read TGTGCTAGTGGGCCAAACGCGGGGCCCTACACAGATACGCAGTATTTT. It is translated as CASGPNAGPYTDTQYF.

The rearrangement joins TRBV4-1 to TRBJ2-5, with D unclear. Trimming cost V 4 bases and J 5 bases, with 11 bases left between them. The CDR3 spans 13 residues. CDR1 and CDR2 (germline): MGHRA, YSYEKL. This CDR3 is CASSPNVRETQYF. In DNA form, the CDR3 reads TGCGCCAGCAGCCCCAACGTCCGGGAGACCCAGTACTTC.

The chain carries TRBV7-6 and TRBJ2-3, with a weak D call TRBD2 (6 bases). V lost 3 bases to trimming and J lost 7 bases, with 20 bases between them. CDR3 size: 16 residues. CDR1 and CDR2 from the germline V gene are SGHVS and FNYEAQ. DNA for the CDR3: TGTGCCAGCAGCTTTGCCCGGGACTTCAACGTATATACGCAGTATTTT. It translates to CASSFARDFNVYTQYF.

The gene calls are TRBV7-9 and TRBJ2-3, with D tentatively TRBD1 (6 bases). This CDR3 is built from 16 residues. The V and J ends lost 5 bases and 0 bases respectively, with 15 bases between them. Germline V gene lookup returns CDR1 SEHNR and CDR2 FQNEAQ (reference sequence). For the CDR3, the DNA is TGTGCCAGCAGCGAGGCCTCCGGACAGAGCACAGATACGCAGTATTTT. Its translation: CASSEASGQSTDTQYF.

The rearrangement joins TRBV7-6 to TRBJ1-1; no firm D call. V was clipped by 5 bases and J by 0 bases, with 7 bases between them. Looked up from germline, CDR1 is SGHVS and CDR2 is FNYEAQ. The CDR3 runs 13 residues. CDR3 region: CASSATLNTEAFF. CDR3 nucleotides: TGTGCCAGCAGCGCCACACTGAACACTGAAGCTTTCTTT.

This chain uses TRBV15 with TRBJ1-4; maybe TRBD1 (6 bases). Germline values: CDR1 LNHNV, CDR2 YYDKDF (reference sequence). Trimming removed 4 bases at V and 7 bases at J, with 19 bases between. This CDR3 has 16 residues. The CDR3 here is CATSKAEGGRGEKLFF. For the CDR3, the DNA is TGTGCCACCAGCAAGGCGGAGGGGGGGCGAGGTGAAAAACTGTTTTTT.

The chain is built from TRBV5-6 and TRBJ1-6, with D hard to call. V was shortened by 2 bases and J by 1 base, with 10 bases between the two germline ends. Per the germline V gene, CDR1 is SGHDT and CDR2 is YYEEEE. The CDR3 runs 16 residues. Here the CDR3 reads CASSLRSRSYNSPLHF. The CDR3, as DNA: TGTGCCAGCAGCTTAAGAAGTCGGTCCTATAATTCACCCCTCCACTTT.

V and J are TRBV4-3 and TRBJ2-5, with D uncertain. V lost 0 bases and J lost 7, with 15 bases in between. The CDR3 loop spans 15 amino acids. CDR1 is LGHNA, CDR2 YSLEER, per germline. The CDR3 DNA reads TGCGCCAGCAGCCAAGATGTCGGCCCCGCTAGGACCCAGTACTTC. This encodes CASSQDVGPARTQYF.